The clone carrying this T cell receptor beta chain was seen a handful of times. Its antigen is as yet unknown. The entry originates in a study of CD8 T cells in ankylosing spondylitis. Study findings and constraints: Peripheral blood samples showed relatively rare disease-linked clones, and these clones were CD8+. Seemingly characteristic of ankylosing spondylitis blood was a TCR beta motif consisting of about 8 highly homologous variants. Past research had described some motif variants in reactive arthritis synovial fluid and blood.

Germline CDR1 and CDR2: MNHEY and SMNVEV (reference sequence). V lost 3 bases and J lost 4; bases outside the gene matches: 2. This CDR3 comprises 13 residues. TCRdb re-derived calls from the 5' RACE reads in MiXCR, one entry per CDR3 protein. Of 30,000 to 45,000 distinct CDR3 sequences listed, 11% are singletons. The rearrangement links TRBV27 to TRBJ2-5; 7 bases agree with TRBD1. Sequencing was carried out using synovial fluid, either unsorted or a sorted T cell fraction (not recorded which). The receptor's source is a male donor with ankylosing spondylitis. For the CDR3, the DNA is TGTGCCAGCAGTTTGAACAGGGGAGAGACCCAGTACTTC. Encoded protein: CASSLNRGETQYF.